The present TCR beta chain was sequenced within a study of vaccination and CD4 T cells after COVID-19. On the study more broadly: Convalescent donors: six male, four female; seven Caucasian, two Asian, one multiracial, two Hispanic. Overlapping spike peptides of SARS-CoV-2, HCoV-NL63, HCoV-OC43 and HCoV-229E stimulated the cells. Diagnosis preceded the drawing of post-COVID samples by a median roughly 96 days (range 35 to 161).

As to treatment: roughly ten-day PBMC culture with coronavirus spike peptide pools or control peptides (ViraFEST assay). The CDR3 has 16 amino acids. With V trimmed by 5 bases and J by 3 bases, 6 bases remained unmatched. CDR1 is LNHDA, CDR2 SQIVND, per germline (reference sequence). The count of this clonotype is one. Its antigen is unidentified. Study results and caveats: In convalescent patients, 304 of 307 vaccine-specific clones were spike mono-reactive.

The assay that was used to sequence DNA from cultured CD4+ T cells was the Oncomine TCR Beta short-read assay. MiXCR, applied by TCRdb to the PCR reads, yields one record per CDR3 protein. The sample records around 17,000 distinct CDR3 sequences, roughly 60% being singletons. The chain recombines TRBV19 with TRBJ2-3, with TRBD2 matching over 12 bases. Material: CD4+ T cells from blood, cultured in vitro. This clonotype originated in a human donor who had recovered from COVID-19. CDR3 protein: CASSPLTSGRTDTQYF. In nucleotides, the CDR3 is TGTGCCAGTAGTCCCTTGACTAGCGGGAGAACAGATACGCAGTATTTT. The complete variable domain, with remaining parts taken from reference TRBV19 and TRBJ2-3, reads DGGITQSPKYLFRKEGQNVTLSCEQNLNHDAMYWYRQDPGQGLRLIYYSQIVNDFQKGDIAEGYSVSREKKESFPLTVTSAQKNPTAFYLCASSPLTSGRTDTQYFGPGTRLTVL.